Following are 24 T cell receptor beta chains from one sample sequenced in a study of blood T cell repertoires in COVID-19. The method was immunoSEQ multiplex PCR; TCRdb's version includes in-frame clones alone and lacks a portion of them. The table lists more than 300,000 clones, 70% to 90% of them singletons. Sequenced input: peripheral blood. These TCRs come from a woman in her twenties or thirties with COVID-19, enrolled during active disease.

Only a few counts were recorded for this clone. CDR3 protein: CASFRTGAQETQYF. DNA of the CDR3: TGTGCCAGCTTTAGGACAGGGGCCCAAGAGACCCAGTACTTC. The genes are TRBV2 and TRBJ2-5; 9 bases line up with TRBD1. The CDR3 consists of 14 residues. Germline CDR1 is SNHLY and CDR2 is FYNNEI. Trimming removed 8 bases from V and 1 base from J; junction bases left unmatched: 5.

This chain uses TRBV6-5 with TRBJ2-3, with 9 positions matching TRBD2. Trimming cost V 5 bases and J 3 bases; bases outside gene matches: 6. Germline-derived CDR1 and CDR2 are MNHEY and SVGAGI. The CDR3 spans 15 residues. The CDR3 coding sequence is TGTGCCAGCAGTACCCTTAGCGGGGGAACAGATACGCAGTATTTT. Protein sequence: CASSTLSGGTDTQYF.

The DNA for the CDR3 is TGTGCCAGCAGCTTAGCGGGCGTAGGCAAAGAGACCCAGTACTTC. Its protein is CASSLAGVGKETQYF. This chain links TRBV7-6 with TRBJ2-5; no definite D call. The germline CDR1 and CDR2 sequences are SGHVS and FNYEAQ. With 0 bases removed from V and 3 bases from J, the gap between germline ends came to 11 bases. The CDR3 sequence is 15 residues long.

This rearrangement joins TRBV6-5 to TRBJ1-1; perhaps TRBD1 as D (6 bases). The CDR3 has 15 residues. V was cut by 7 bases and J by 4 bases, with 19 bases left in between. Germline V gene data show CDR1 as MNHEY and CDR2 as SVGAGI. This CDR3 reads CASKPRLQGSTEAFF. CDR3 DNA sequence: TGTGCCAGCAAACCCCGGCTTCAGGGGAGCACTGAAGCTTTCTTT.

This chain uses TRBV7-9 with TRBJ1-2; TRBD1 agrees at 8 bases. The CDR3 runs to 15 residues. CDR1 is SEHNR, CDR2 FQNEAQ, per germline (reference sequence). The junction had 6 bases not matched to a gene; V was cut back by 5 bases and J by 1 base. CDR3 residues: CASSEWDRINYGYTF. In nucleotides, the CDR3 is TGTGCCAGCAGCGAATGGGACAGGATTAACTATGGCTACACCTTC. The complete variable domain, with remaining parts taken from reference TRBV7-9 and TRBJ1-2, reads DTGVSQNPRHKITKRGQNVTFRCDPISEHNRLYWYRQTLGQGPEFLTYFQNEAQLEKSRLLSDRFSAERPKGSFSTLEIQRTEQGDSAMYLCASSEWDRINYGYTFGSGTRLTVV.

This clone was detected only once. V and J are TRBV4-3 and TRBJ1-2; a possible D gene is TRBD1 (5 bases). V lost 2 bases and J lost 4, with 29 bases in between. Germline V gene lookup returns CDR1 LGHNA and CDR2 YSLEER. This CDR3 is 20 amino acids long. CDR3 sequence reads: CASSQTSEVGLGLRGYGYTF. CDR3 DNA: TGCGCCAGCAGCCAAACCTCCGAAGTGGGGCTAGGACTAAGGGGCTATGGCTACACCTTC.

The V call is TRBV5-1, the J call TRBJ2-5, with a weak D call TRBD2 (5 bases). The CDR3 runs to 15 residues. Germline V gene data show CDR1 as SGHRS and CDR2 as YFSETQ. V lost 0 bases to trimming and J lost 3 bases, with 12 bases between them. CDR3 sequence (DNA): TGCGCCAGCAGCTTGGCCCCCGGGCGGGAAGAGACCCAGTACTTC. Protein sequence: CASSLAPGREETQYF.

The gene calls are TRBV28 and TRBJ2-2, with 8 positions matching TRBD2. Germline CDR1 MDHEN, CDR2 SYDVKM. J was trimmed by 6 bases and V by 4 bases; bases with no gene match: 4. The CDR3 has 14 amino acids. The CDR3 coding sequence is TGTGCCAGCAGTTCCGGGGGGGCCTCCGGGGAGCTGTTTTTT. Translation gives CASSSGGASGELFF.

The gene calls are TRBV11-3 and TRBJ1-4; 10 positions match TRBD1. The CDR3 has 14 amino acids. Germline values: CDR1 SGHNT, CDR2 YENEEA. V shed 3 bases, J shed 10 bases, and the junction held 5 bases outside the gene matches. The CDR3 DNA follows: TGTGCCAGCAGCTTGACAGGGGGCGCGACAAAACTGTTTTTT. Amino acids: CASSLTGGATKLFF.

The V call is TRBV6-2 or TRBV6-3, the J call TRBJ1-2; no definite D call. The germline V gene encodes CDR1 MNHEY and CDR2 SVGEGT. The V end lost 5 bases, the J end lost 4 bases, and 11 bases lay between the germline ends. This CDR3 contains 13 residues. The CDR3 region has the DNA TGTGCCAGCAGTACAGATGCCACCTATGGCTACACCTTC. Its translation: CASSTDATYGYTF.

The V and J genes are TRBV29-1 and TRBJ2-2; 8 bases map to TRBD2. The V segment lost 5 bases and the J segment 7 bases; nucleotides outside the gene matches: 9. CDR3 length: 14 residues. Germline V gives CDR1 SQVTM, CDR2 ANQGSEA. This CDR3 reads CSVRKAGAGGELFF. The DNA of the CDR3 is TGCAGCGTTCGTAAAGCGGGAGCGGGCGGGGAGCTGTTTTTT.

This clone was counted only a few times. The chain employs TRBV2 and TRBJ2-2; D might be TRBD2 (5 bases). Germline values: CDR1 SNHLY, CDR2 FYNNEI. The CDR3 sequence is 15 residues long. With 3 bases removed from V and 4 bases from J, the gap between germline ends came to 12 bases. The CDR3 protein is CASSDVVRVTGELFF. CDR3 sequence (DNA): TGTGCCAGCAGTGACGTCGTGCGGGTCACCGGGGAGCTGTTTTTT.

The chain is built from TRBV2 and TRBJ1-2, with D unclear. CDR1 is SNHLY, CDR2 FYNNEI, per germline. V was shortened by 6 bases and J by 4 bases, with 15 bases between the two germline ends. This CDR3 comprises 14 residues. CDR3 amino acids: CASSPEVAAYGYTF. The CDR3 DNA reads TGTGCCAGCAGCCCAGAAGTCGCGGCCTATGGCTACACCTTC.

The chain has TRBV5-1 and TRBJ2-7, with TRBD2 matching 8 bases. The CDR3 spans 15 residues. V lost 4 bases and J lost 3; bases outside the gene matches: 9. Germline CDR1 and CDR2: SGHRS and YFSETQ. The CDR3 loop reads CASSALAGPLYEQYV. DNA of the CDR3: TGCGCCAGCAGCGCTTTAGCGGGGCCACTCTACGAGCAGTACGTC.

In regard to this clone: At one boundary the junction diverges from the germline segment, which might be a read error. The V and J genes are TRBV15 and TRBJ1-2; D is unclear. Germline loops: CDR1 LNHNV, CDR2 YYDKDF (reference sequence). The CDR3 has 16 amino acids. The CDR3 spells CATSRATLDPNYGYIF. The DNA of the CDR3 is TGTGCCACCAGCAGAGCCACCCTTGACCCTAACTATGGCTACATCTTC.

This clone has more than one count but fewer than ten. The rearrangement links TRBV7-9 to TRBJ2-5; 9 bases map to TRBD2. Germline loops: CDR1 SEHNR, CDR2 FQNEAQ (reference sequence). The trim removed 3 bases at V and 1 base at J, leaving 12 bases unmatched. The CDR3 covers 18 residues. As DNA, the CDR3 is TGTGCCAGCAGCTTCCACCCGGTAGCGGGGGCACTCCAAGAGACCCAGTACTTC. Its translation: CASSFHPVAGALQETQYF. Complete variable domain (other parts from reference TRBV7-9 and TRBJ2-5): DTGVSQNPRHKITKRGQNVTFRCDPISEHNRLYWYRQTLGQGPEFLTYFQNEAQLEKSRLLSDRFSAERPKGSFSTLEIQRTEQGDSAMYLCASSFHPVAGALQETQYFGPGTRLLVL.

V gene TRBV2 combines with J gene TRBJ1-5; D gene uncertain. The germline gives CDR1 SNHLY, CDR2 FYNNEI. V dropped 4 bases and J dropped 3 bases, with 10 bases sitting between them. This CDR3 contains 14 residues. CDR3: CASSVRYYNQPQHF. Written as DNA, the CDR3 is TGTGCCAGCAGTGTTCGGTATTACAATCAGCCCCAGCATTTT.

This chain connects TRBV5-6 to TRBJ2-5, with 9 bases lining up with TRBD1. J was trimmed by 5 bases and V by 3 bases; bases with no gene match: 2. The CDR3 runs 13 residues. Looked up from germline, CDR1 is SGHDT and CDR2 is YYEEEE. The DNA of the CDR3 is TGTGCCAGCAGCTACAGGGGGCAGGAGACCCAGTACTTC. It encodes CASSYRGQETQYF.

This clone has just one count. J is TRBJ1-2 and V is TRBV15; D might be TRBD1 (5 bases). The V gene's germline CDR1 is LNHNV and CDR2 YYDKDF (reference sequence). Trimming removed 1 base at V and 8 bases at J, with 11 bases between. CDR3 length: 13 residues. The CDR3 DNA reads TGTGCCACCAGCAGAGGGGGCAGTGAGGGCTACACCTTC. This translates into CATSRGGSEGYTF.

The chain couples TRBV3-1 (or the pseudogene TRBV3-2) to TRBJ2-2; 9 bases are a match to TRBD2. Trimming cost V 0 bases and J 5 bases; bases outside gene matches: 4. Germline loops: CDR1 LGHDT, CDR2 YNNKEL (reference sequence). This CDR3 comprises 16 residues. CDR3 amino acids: CASSQDRGGGTGELFF. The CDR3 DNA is TGTGCCAGCAGCCAAGATCGCGGGGGGGGAACCGGGGAGCTGTTTTTT.

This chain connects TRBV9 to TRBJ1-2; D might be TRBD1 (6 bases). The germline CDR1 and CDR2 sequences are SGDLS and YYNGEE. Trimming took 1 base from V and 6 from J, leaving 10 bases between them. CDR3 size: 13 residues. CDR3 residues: CASSVQGRHGYTF. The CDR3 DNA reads TGTGCCAGCAGCGTACAGGGGCGCCATGGCTACACCTTC.

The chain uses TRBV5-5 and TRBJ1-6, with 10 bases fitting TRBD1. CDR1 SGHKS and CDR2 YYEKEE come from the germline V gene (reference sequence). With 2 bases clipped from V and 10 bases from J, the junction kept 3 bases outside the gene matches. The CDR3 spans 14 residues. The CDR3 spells CASSFGQGGSPLHF. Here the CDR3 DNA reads TGTGCCAGCAGCTTCGGACAGGGGGGATCACCCCTCCACTTT.

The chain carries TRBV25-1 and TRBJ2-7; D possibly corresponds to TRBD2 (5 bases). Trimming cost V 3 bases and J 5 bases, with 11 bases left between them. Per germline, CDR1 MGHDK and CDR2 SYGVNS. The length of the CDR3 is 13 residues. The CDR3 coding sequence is TGTGCCAGCAGTGACAGCGGAATCCACGAGCAGTACGTC. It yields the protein CASSDSGIHEQYV.

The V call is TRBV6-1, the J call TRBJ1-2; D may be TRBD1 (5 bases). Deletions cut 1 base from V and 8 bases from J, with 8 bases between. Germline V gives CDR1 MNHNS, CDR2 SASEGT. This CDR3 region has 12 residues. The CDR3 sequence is CASSEGGQGYTF. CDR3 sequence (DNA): TGTGCCAGCAGTGAAGGGGGCCAGGGCTACACCTTC.